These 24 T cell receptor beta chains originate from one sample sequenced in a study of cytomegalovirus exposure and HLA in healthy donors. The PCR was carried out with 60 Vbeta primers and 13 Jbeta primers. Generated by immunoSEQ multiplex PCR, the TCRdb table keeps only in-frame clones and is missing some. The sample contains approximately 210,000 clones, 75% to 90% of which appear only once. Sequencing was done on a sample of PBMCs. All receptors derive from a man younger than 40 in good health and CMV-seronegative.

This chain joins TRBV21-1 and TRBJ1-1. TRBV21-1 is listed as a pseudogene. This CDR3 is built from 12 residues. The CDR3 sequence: CASSNQRLEAFF. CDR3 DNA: TGTGCCAGCAGCAATCAGAGACTAGAAGCTTTCTTT.

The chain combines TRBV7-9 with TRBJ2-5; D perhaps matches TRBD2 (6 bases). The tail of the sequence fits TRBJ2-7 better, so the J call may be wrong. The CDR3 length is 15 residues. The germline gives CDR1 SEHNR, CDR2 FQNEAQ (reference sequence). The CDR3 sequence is CASSPGTAEGYEQYF. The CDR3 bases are TGTGCCAGCAGCCCCGGGACGGCGGAGGGATACGAGCAGTACTTC.

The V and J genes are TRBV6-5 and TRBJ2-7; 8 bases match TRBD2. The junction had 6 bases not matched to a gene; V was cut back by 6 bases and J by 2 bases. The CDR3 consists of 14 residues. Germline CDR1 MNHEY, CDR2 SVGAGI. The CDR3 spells CASRSGSLTYEQYF. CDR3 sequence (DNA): TGTGCCAGCAGGAGCGGGAGCCTCACCTACGAGCAGTACTTC.

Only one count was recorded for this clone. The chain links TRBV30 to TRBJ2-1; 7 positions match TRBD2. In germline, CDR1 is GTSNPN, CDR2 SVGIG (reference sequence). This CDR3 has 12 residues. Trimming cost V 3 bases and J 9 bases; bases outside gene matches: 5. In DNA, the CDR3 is TGTGCCTGGAGCCTACTAGCGTTTGAGCAGTTCTTC. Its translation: CAWSLLAFEQFF.

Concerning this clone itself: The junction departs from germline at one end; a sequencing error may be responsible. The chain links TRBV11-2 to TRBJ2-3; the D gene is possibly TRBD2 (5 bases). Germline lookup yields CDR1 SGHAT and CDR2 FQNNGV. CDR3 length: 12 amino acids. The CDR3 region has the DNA TGTGCCAGCAGCTTAGTGGGAGATACGCAATATTTT. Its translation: CASSLVGDTQYF.

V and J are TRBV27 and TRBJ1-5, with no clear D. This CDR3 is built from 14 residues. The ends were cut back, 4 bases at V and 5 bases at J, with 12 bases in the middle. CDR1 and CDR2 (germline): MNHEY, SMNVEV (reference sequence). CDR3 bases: TGTGCCAGCAGTTACGCCAGATTGGATCAGCCCCAGCATTTT. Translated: CASSYARLDQPQHF.

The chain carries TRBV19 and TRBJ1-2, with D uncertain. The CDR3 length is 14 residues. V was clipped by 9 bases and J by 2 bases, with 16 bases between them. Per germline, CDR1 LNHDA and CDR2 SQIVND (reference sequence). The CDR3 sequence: CASRREAANYGYTF. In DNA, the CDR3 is TGTGCCAGCCGACGGGAGGCAGCCAACTATGGCTACACCTTC.

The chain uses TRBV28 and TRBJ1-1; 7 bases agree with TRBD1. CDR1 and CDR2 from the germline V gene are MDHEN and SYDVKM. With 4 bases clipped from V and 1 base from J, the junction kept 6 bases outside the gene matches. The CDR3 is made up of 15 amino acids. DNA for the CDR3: TGTGCCAGCAGTTACCTGGACAGGACGAACACTGAAGCTTTCTTT. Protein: CASSYLDRTNTEAFF.

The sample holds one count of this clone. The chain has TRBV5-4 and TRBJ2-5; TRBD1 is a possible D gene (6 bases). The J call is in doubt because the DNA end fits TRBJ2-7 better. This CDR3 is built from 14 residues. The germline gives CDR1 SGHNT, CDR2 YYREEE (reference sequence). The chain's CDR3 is CASSLWTVPYEQYF. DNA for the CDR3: TGTGCCAGCAGCTTGTGGACAGTACCCTACGAGCAGTACTTC.

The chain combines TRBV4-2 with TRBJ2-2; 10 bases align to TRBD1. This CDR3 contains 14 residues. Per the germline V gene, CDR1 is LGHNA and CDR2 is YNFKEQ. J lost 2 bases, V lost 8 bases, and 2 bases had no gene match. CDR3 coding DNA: TGTGCCAGCCGGACAGGGGGAAACACCGGGGAGCTGTTTTTT. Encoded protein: CASRTGGNTGELFF.

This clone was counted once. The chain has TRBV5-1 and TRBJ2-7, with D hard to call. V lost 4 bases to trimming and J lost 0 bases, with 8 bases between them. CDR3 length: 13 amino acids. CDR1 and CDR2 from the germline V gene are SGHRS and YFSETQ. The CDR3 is CASSDSNSYEQYF. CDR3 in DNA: TGCGCCAGCAGCGACTCGAACTCCTACGAGCAGTACTTC.

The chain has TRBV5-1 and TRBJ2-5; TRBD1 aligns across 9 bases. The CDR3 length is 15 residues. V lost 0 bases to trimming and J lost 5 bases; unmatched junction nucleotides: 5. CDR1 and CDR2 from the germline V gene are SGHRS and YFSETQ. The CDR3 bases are TGCGCCAGCAGCTTGGGCACAGGGGGCTGGGAGACCCAGTACTTC. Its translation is CASSLGTGGWETQYF.

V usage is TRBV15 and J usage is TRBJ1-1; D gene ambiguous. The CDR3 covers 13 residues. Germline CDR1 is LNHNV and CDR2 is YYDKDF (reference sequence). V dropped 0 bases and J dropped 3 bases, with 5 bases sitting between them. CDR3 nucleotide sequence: TGTGCCACCAGCAGAGATCAGGACACTGAAGCTTTCTTT. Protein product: CATSRDQDTEAFF.

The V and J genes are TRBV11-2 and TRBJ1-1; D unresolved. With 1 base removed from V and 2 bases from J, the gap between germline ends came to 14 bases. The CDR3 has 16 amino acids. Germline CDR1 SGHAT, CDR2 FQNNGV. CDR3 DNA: TGTGCCAGCAGCTTAGTTAGAGGGCAGGCTAACACTGAAGCTTTCTTT. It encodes CASSLVRGQANTEAFF.

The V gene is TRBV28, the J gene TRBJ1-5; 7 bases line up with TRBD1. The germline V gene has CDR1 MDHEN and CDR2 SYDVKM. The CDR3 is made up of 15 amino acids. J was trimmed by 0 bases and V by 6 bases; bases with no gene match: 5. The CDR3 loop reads CASRPGQLSNQPQHF. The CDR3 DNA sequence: TGTGCCAGCAGACCGGGACAGCTTAGCAATCAGCCCCAGCATTTT.

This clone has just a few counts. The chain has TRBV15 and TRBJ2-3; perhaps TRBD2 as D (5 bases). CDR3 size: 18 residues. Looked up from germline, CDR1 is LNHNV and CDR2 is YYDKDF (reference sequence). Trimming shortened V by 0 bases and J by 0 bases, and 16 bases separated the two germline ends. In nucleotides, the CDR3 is TGTGCCACCAGCAGAGATGTGGGTGGAGGACCAAGCACAGATACGCAGTATTTT. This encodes CATSRDVGGGPSTDTQYF.

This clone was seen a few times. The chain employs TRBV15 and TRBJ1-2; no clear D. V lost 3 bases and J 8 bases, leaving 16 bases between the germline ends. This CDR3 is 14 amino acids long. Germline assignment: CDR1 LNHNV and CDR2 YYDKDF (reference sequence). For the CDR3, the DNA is TGTGCCACCAGCAGCCGAGAGACCGGGAGGGGCTACACCTTC. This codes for CATSSRETGRGYTF. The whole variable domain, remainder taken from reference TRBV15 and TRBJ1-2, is DAMVIQNPRYQVTQFGKPVTLSCSQTLNHNVMYWYQQKSSQAPKLLFHYYDKDFNNEADTPDNFQSRRPNTSFCFLDIRSPGLGDTAMYLCATSSRETGRGYTFGSGTRLTVV.

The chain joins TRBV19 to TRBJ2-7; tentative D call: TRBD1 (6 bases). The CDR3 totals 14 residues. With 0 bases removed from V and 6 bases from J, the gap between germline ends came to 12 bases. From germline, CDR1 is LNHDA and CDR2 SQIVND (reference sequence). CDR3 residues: CASSIDLGGGEQYF. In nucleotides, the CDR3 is TGTGCCAGTAGTATAGATTTAGGGGGTGGCGAGCAGTACTTC.

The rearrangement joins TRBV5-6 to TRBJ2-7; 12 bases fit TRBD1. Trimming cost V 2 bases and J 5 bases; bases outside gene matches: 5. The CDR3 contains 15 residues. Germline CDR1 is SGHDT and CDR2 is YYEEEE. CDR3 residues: CASSFSGTGGDEQYF. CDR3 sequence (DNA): TGTGCCAGCAGCTTCTCCGGGACAGGGGGCGACGAGCAGTACTTC.

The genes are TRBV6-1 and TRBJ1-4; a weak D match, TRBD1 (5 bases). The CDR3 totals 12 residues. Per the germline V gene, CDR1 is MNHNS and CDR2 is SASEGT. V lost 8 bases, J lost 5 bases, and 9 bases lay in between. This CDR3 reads CASGGINEKLFF. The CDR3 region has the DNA TGTGCCAGCGGGGGGATCAATGAAAAACTGTTTTTT.

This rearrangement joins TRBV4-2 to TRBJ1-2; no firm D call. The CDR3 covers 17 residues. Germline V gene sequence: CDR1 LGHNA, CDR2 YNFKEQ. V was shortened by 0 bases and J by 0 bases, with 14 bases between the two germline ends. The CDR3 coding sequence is TGTGCCAGCAGCCAAGACTATCAGGAAAAAGCTAACTATGGCTACACCTTC. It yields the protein CASSQDYQEKANYGYTF.

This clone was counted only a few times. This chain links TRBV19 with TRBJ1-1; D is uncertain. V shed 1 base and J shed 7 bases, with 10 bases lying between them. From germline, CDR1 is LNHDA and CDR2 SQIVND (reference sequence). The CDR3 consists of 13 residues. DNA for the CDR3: TGTGCCAGTAGTATAGGGTTCGCGGGTGAAGCTTTCTTT. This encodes CASSIGFAGEAFF.

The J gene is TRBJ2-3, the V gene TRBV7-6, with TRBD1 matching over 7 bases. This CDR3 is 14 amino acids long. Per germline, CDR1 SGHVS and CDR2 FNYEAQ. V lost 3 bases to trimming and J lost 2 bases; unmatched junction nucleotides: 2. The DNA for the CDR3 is TGTGCCAGCAGCTTGGGGACAGACACAGATACGCAGTATTTT. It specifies CASSLGTDTDTQYF.

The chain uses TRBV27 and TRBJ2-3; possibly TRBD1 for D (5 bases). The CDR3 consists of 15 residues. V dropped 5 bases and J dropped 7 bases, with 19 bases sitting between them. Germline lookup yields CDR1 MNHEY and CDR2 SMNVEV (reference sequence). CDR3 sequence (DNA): TGTGCCAGCAGTAACAACTACCAGGGCTTGCATACGCAGTATTTT. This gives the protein CASSNNYQGLHTQYF.